A selection of T cell receptor beta chains follows, all from one sample in a study of technical replicates of blood from a few donors. Libraries were prepared by immunoSEQ multiplex PCR; TCRdb keeps only in-frame clonotypes and omits some of them. The sample consists of more than 70,000 clones, 80% to 95% of them appearing once. The sample comprised T cells isolated from PBMCs. All receptors come from a human donor in good health. Each CDR3 is given without its conserved first and last residue. Each record gives: J gene, V gene, clone size, CDR3 protein. A clone size is listed for some rows: how often the clone was seen (once, few, many), or a class if it is expanded.

TRBJ1-1 TRBV18 NA ASSPRRGGHTEAF
TRBJ2-2 TRBV6-5 once ASSYGGSNTGELF
TRBJ1-2 TRBV30 once AWKTVINYGYT
TRBJ2-1 TRBV7-2 NA ASSSSGSRYYEQF
TRBJ2-7 TRBV4-1 once ASSQDTRGGRSYEQY
TRBJ2-2 TRBV6-5 NA ASSAGGTGELF
TRBJ1-2 TRBV6-5 NA ASQGPQSYGYT
TRBJ1-1 TRBV19 NA ASSLQGSTEAF
TRBJ2-5 TRBV5-4 NA ASSLFGGSPKTQY
TRBJ2-1 TRBV19 NA ASSPGDRYNEQF
TRBJ2-3 TRBV5-1 NA ASRIGGVQGDTQY
TRBJ2-7 TRBV10-1 NA ASSPGLSYEQY
TRBJ1-2 TRBV25-1 few ASSDTVYGYT
TRBJ1-3 TRBV11-2 NA ASSRHGGAVDTIY
TRBJ2-1 TRBV28 NA ASSLVGRASSYNEQF
TRBJ1-1 TRBV30 few AWSGMTDREAF
TRBJ1-2 TRBV2 NA ASSERVTEGGYT
TRBJ2-1 TRBV28 NA ASSFTSRGATEQF
TRBJ1-2 TRBV21-1 NA ASSSDRVYGYT
TRBJ2-1 TRBV7-9 once ASSSTPVPGQHNEQF
TRBJ2-6 TRBV18 NA ASSPVPGQGAGANVLT
TRBJ2-1 TRBV11-3 once ASKPGAGENEQF
TRBJ2-2 TRBV7-6 NA ASSSSGRAIGELF
TRBJ1-3 TRBV6-1 NA ASSRDSGSGNTIY
TRBJ2-3 TRBV2 NA ASSVFGGGDTQY
TRBJ2-2 TRBV19 NA ASSIPGTGGISGELF
TRBJ1-1 TRBV2 NA ASSQTRGSPTEAF
TRBJ2-3 TRBV5-1 NA ASSPRGMDTQY
TRBJ2-2 TRBV21-1 NA ASSDNRFHTGELF
TRBJ1-6 TRBV7-2 NA ASSLGDLSSYNSPLH
TRBJ1-1 TRBV29-1 few SVVTLDKNTEAF
TRBJ1-5 TRBV9 NA ASSVGWTDNQPQH
TRBJ2-2 TRBV11-2 NA ASSLGGRGGRHGELF
TRBJ2-3 TRBV5-1 NA ASRTSGGAATDTQY
TRBJ2-1 TRBV11-2 NA ASSLVGLPRNEQF
TRBJ1-2 TRBV5-4 NA ASSLAGGFASYT
TRBJ2-4 TRBV21-1 NA ASSKRFPGTSGREDKNIQY
TRBJ2-1 TRBV13 NA ASSLAFGNEQF
TRBJ2-1 TRBV5-4 NA ASSLDSGGGSNEQF